Below are 8 T cell receptor beta chains sequenced from a single sample in a study of T-cell memory formation after mild COVID-19. TCRdb itself ran the 5' RACE reads through MiXCR, one entry per CDR3 protein. The table records roughly 600,000 distinct CDR3 sequences, over 15% of them present only once. Sequencing input: PBMCs or a T cell subset sorted from them (not recorded which). Every receptor here comes from an adult woman who had mild COVID-19 (a few samples of this study predate the infection). Cell type and time point are not known.

The chain carries TRBV2 and TRBJ2-1, with 13 bases identical to TRBD2. V dropped 5 bases and J dropped 7; count of bases not matched to a gene: 5. This CDR3 spans 15 amino acids. CDR1 SNHLY and CDR2 FYNNEI come from the germline V gene. This CDR3 reads CASSQGTSGINEQFF. CDR3 in DNA: TGTGCCAGCAGTCAGGGGACTAGCGGGATAAATGAGCAGTTCTTC.

V usage is TRBV29-1 and J usage is TRBJ2-2, with 10 bases aligning to TRBD2. The germline V gene encodes CDR1 SQVTM and CDR2 ANQGSEA. This CDR3 has 17 residues. V shed 1 base, J shed 5 bases, and the junction held 10 bases outside the gene matches. This CDR3 reads CSVEVGLAGVRTGELFF. The CDR3 DNA reads as TGCAGCGTTGAAGTCGGTCTAGCGGGAGTAAGAACCGGGGAGCTGTTTTTT.

This clonotype was observed at least ten times. This chain connects TRBV7-9 to TRBJ1-4, with D possibly matching TRBD1 (5 bases). The CDR3 length is 16 residues. Germline CDR1 reads SEHNR; CDR2 reads FQNEAQ (reference sequence). Trimming left V 5 bases short and J 5 bases short, with 18 bases between. The chain's CDR3 is CASSPPLGGANEKLFF. The DNA of the CDR3 is TGTGCCAGCAGCCCACCCCTTGGGGGTGCAAATGAAAAACTGTTTTTT.

The CDR3 is CASSLALLAAYEQYF. CDR3 DNA: TGTGCCAGCAGCTTAGCGCTGCTAGCGGCCTACGAGCAGTACTTC. The rearrangement uses TRBV7-2 and TRBJ2-7; TRBD2 matches 7 bases. Germline lookup yields CDR1 SGHTA and CDR2 FQGNSA. The junction had 4 bases not matched to a gene; V was cut back by 0 bases and J by 2 bases. This CDR3 region has 15 residues.

This clonotype was seen a handful of times. The gene calls are TRBV3-1 and TRBJ2-7; 9 bases agree with TRBD2. The CDR3 spans 15 residues. The V gene end was trimmed by 1 base and the J gene end by 4 bases; junction bases not matched to a gene: 5. Germline CDR1 and CDR2: LGHDT and YNNKEL (reference sequence). CDR3 region: CASSQALAGSYEQYF. The CDR3 region has the DNA TGTGCCAGCAGCCAAGCGCTAGCGGGATCGTACGAGCAGTACTTC.

The chain employs TRBV3-1 and TRBJ2-1; a weak D match, TRBD2 (6 bases). The CDR3 is 14 amino acids. Germline V gene sequence: CDR1 LGHDT, CDR2 YNNKEL (reference sequence). V was pared by 10 bases and J by 0 bases, with 13 bases between. The CDR3 is CATVGLSSYNEQFF. The CDR3 DNA reads TGTGCCACCGTAGGACTAAGCTCCTACAATGAGCAGTTCTTC.

The V and J genes are TRBV24-1 and TRBJ2-5; tentative D call: TRBD1 (6 bases). The CDR3 length is 13 residues. From germline, CDR1 is KGHDR and CDR2 SFDVKD. V gave up 5 bases and J gave up 5 bases, with 11 bases separating them. The DNA of the CDR3 is TGTGCCACCAGTGCAGGGGTCGTCGAGACCCAGTACTTC. Amino acids: CATSAGVVETQYF.

V gene TRBV4-3 combines with J gene TRBJ2-7; 10 bases map to TRBD2. Looked up from germline, CDR1 is LGHNA and CDR2 is YSLEER. CDR3 length: 14 amino acids. V shed 4 bases, J shed 4 bases, and the junction held 4 bases outside the gene matches. CDR3 sequence reads: CASSRETSGYEQYF. The CDR3 DNA follows: TGCGCCAGCAGCCGAGAGACTAGCGGGTACGAGCAGTACTTC.